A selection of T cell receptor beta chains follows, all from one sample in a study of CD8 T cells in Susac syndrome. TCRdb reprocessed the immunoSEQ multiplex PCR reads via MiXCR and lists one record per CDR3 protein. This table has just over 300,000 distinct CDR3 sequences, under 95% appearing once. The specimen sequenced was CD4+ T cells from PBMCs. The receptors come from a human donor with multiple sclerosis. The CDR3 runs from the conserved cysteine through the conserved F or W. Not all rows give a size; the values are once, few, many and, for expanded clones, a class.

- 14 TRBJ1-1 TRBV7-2 CASSFAPGNTEAFF
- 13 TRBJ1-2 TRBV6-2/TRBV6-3 CASTPRDNYGYTF
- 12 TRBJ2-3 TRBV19 CASSKTEDTQYF
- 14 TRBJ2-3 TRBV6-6 CASISGLDINTQYF
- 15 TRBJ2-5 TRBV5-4 CASSPPDRLQETQYF
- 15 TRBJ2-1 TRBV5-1 CASSTGTSGRNEQFF
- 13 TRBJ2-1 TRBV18 CASSLQTYNEQFF
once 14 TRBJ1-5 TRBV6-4 CASSRQKPNQPQHF
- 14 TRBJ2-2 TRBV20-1 CSASASALTGELFF
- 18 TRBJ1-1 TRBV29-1 CSVVSSKGSADLNTEAFF
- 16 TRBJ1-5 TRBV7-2 CASSSTASHSNQPQHF
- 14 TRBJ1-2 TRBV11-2 CASSRPGGRDGYTF
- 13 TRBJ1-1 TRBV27 CASRPHGDTEAFF
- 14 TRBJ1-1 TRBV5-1 CASSWDAMNTEAFF
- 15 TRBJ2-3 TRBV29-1 CSVELVAGGTDTQYF
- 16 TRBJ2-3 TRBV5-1 CASSLVLAGDGNTQYF
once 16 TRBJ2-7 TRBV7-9 CASSLFIGGTSYEQYF
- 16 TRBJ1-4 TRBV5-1 CASSLLPGGAEEKLFF